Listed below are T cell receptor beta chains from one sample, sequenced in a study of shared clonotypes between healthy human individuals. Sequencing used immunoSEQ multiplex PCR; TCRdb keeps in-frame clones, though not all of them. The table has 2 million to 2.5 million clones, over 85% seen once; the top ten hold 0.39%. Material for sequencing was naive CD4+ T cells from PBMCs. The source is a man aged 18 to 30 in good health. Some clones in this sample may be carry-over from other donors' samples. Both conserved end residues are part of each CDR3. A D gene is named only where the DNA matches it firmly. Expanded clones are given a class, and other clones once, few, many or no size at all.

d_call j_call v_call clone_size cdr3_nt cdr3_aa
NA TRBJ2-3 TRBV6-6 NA TGTGCCAGCAGTTACGGTGCGGGACCTAGCACAGATACGCAGTATTTT CASSYGAGPSTDTQYF
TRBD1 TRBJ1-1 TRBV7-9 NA TGTGCCAGCAGCTTAGAACAGGGGGGCGAAGAGGCTTTCTTT CASSLEQGGEEAFF
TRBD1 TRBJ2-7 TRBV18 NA TGTGCCAGCTCATCCCGTGGACAGGGCTACGAGCAGTACTTC CASSSRGQGYEQYF
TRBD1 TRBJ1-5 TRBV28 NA TGTGCCAGCAGACCGGGACAGGGGAGACAGCCCCAGCATTTT CASRPGQGRQPQHF
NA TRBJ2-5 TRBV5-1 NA TGCGCCAGCAGCTTTAATACAGGGGAGGGGACCCAGTACTTC CASSFNTGEGTQYF
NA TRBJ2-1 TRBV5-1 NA TGCGCCAGCAGCTTGGAGACCTACTACAATGAGCAGTTCTTC CASSLETYYNEQFF
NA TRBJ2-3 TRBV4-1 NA TGCGCCAGCAGCCCAGCTGAAGACAGGCCCAGCACAGATACGCAGTATTTT CASSPAEDRPSTDTQYF
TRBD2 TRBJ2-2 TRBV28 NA TGTGCCAGCAGCTCCGGGCTAGCGGGCAACACCGGGGAGCTGTTTTTT CASSSGLAGNTGELFF
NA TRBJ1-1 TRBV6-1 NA TGTGCCAGCAGTGACGAGGGGCGAGAGAACACTGAAGCTTTCTTT CASSDEGRENTEAFF
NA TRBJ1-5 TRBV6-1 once TGTGCCAGCCGACAGCAGAGCCATCAGCCCCAGCATTTT CASRQQSHQPQHF
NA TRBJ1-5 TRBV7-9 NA TGTGCCAGCAGCTCCGCAGATCAGCCCCAGCATTTT CASSSADQPQHF
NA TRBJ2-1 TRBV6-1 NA TGTGCCAGCAGACCCGGGACCGGTTCCTACAATGAGCAGTTCTTC CASRPGTGSYNEQFF
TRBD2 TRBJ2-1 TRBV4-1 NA TGCGCCAGCAGACAAGAACCAGCGGGAGTAAAGTACAATGAGCAGTTCTTC CASRQEPAGVKYNEQFF
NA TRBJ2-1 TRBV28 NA TGTGCCAGCAGTTTCTTGTCCCAGGAGCCCTACAATGAGCAGTTCTTC CASSFLSQEPYNEQFF
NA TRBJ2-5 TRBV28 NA TGTGCCAGCAGTTTCCCGGTTACTTTAGTAAAGACCCAGTACTTC CASSFPVTLVKTQYF
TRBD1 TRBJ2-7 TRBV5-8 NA TGTGCCAGCAGCACGGGACAGGGCTCCTACGAGCAGTACTTC CASSTGQGSYEQYF
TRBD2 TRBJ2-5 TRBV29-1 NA TGCAGCGCGGCGACTAGCGGGGAAGAGACCCAGTACTTC CSAATSGEETQYF
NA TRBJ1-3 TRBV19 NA TGTGCCAGTAGTATACTTCGGAATGGAAACACCATATATTTT CASSILRNGNTIYF
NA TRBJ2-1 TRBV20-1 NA TGCAGTGCAAAGAGCTACAATGAGCAGTTCTTC CSAKSYNEQFF
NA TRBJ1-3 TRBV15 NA TGTGCCACCAGCAGAGGCCCCTCGGGTGGAAACACCATATATTTT CATSRGPSGGNTIYF
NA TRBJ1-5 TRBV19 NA TGTGCCAGTAGTATTGGGAGGGCGCTTTTTGGCAATCAGCCCCAGCATTTT CASSIGRALFGNQPQHF
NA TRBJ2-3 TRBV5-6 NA TGTGCCAGCAGCCCCGTGGGGAAGACCACAGATACGCAGTATTTT CASSPVGKTTDTQYF
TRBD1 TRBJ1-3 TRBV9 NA TGTGCCAGCAGCGGAAGAAAACAGGGGATCGCTGGAAACACCATATATTTT CASSGRKQGIAGNTIYF
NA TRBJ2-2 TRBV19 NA TGTGCCAGTAGTTCCCGCTTCGGCGCGGACACCGGGGAGCTGTTTTTT CASSSRFGADTGELFF
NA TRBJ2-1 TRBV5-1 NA TGCGCCAGCAGCTTAATCCTGAACAATGAGCAGTTCTTC CASSLILNNEQFF
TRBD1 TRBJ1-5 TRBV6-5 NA TGTGCCAGCACAGGGGGCACCAATCAGCCCCAGCATTTT CASTGGTNQPQHF
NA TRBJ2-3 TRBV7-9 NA TGTGCCATCCATGAGGAGGGGAAGGATACGCAGTATTTT CAIHEEGKDTQYF
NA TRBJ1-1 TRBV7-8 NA TGTGCCAGCAGCCTTAAGACACGAAACACTGAAGCTTTCTTT CASSLKTRNTEAFF
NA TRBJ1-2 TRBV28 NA TGTGCCAGCAGTTTATGGGCAGGCTGGGATGGCTACACCTTC CASSLWAGWDGYTF
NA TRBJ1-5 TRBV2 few TGTGCCAGCCACGAACAGAGCAATCAGCCCCAGCATTTT CASHEQSNQPQHF
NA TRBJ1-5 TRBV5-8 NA TGTGCCAGCAGCTTGGCCGAGGCGGCTAGGGATCAGCCCCAGCATTTT CASSLAEAARDQPQHF
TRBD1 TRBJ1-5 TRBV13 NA TGTGCCAGCAGCCTGCGCCGCGACAGGGCCTACAATCAGCCCCAGCATTTT CASSLRRDRAYNQPQHF
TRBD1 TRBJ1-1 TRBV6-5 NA TGTGCCAGCAGTTACCAGGGGGCGGGTACTGAAGCTTTCTTT CASSYQGAGTEAFF
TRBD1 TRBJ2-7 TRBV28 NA TGTGCCAGCAGTTCTACAGGGGTGCAGTACTTC CASSSTGVQYF
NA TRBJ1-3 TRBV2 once TGTGCCAGCAGTGAGTCTTACTCTGGAAACACCATATATTTT CASSESYSGNTIYF
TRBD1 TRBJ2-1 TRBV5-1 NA TGCGCCAGCAGCTCCCGGGACAGGGCCTACAATGAGCAGTTCTTC CASSSRDRAYNEQFF
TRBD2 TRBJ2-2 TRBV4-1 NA TGCGCCAGCAGCCATGGGGAGGGGAAAAACACCGGGGAGCTGTTTTTT CASSHGEGKNTGELFF
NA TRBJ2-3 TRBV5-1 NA TGCGCCAGCAGTTTGGGAAGTGGCACAGATACGCAGTATTTT CASSLGSGTDTQYF
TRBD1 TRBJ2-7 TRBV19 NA TGTGCCAGTAGTAGAGCCGGGACAGGCCTCTCCTACGAGCAGTACTTC CASSRAGTGLSYEQYF
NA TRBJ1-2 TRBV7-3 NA TGTGCCAGCAGCTTCCCCGGGGAGAGAGGCTACACCTTC CASSFPGERGYTF
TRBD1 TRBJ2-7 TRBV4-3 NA TGCGCCAGCAGCCAACGGACAGGGAGCTCCTACGAGCAGTACTTC CASSQRTGSSYEQYF
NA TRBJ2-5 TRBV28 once TGTGCCTCCAGGGGTCGGGAGACCCAGTACTTC CASRGRETQYF